This T cell receptor beta chain came from a study of T cell repertoires in cytomegalovirus infection. MiXCR was run by TCRdb on the reads, yielding one entry per CDR3 protein. Counted here are under 850,000 distinct CDR3 sequences, approximately 34% occurring once; the ten biggest clones make up 2.5% to 3.5%. CDR3 length: 15 residues. In germline, CDR1 is SGHVS, CDR2 FNYEAQ. Regarding this clonotype: The antigen is not known. A read error may account for a junction end that differs from germline.

Findings and caveats of the study: There were carriers of CMV plus the relevant HLA, and cumulative public TCR beta family frequency identified them.

The chain carries TRBV7-6 and TRBJ1-1; no clear D. This receptor was taken from a human donor in good health (CMV status not recorded). Some clones in this sample may be carry-over from other donors' samples. The specimen was PBMCs. CDR3 region: CASSLAVGLNTEDFF. The CDR3 DNA sequence: TGTGCCAGCAGCTTAGCGGTGGGGTTGAACACTGAAGATTTCTTT.